A single sample is the source of the 2 T cell receptor beta chains below, sequenced in a study of cytomegalovirus exposure and HLA in healthy donors. PCR involved 60 Vbeta and 13 Jbeta primers. TCRdb's copy holds only in-frame clones and misses some; the assay was immunoSEQ multiplex PCR. The data show 150,000 or so clones, roughly 81% seen once. The sequenced material came from PBMCs. These receptors all come from a man younger than 35 in good health and CMV-seropositive.

Regarding this clone: This sample also contains other DNA sequences that code for the same CDR3. The V and J genes are TRBV4-3 and TRBJ1-5, with D hard to call. The CDR3 is made up of 15 amino acids. Germline V gene sequence: CDR1 LGHNA, CDR2 YSLEER. V gave up 3 bases and J gave up 1 base, with 10 bases separating them. The CDR3 reads CASSQDRGSNQPQHF. The CDR3, as DNA: TGCGCCAGCAGCCAGGACCGAGGGAGCAATCAGCCCCAGCATTTT.

This clone was counted a single time. The rearrangement uses TRBV4-3 and TRBJ2-5, with 7 bases matching TRBD1. V lost 3 bases to trimming and J lost 11 bases; unmatched junction nucleotides: 15. The germline V gene has CDR1 LGHNA and CDR2 YSLEER. CDR3 length: 15 amino acids. CDR3: CASSQGQRTYEEQYF. The CDR3 region has the DNA TGCGCCAGCAGCCAGGGACAGCGGACCTACGAAGAGCAGTACTTC.